Described below is a single T cell receptor beta chain sequence and its context. Its specificity is unknown. The data are from a study of shared clonotypes between healthy human individuals. This CDR3 comprises 18 residues. Per the germline V gene, CDR1 is SGHAT and CDR2 is FQNNGV. Trimming took off 0 bases at V and 5 bases at J, with 20 bases between the two ends. Naive-designated CD8 cells lacked CD45RO, were positively enriched for CCR7, and omitted terminally differentiated effector memory CD45RA+ cells. The study enrolled healthy HIV-negative adults without recent acute infections or vaccinations as donors. Study conclusions and caveats: Some clonotypes were shared by all four sorted-subset donors, while others were not shared. The non-shared ones had lower generation probabilities than the shared ones. In this cohort, only blood was sampled, and tissue repertoires likely differ. Larger richness was generally estimated for naive than memory subsets.

Assay: immunoSEQ multiplex PCR; the TCRdb copy retains only in-frame clones and omits some. The sample contains roughly 550,000 clones, over 95% of which appear only once. The sequence derives from a woman in her 30s in good health. The genes are TRBV11-2 and TRBJ2-1; D might be TRBD2 (6 bases). Material for sequencing was naive CD8+ T cells sorted from blood. The CDR3 DNA sequence: TGTGCCAGCAGCTTAGATCCTTCTACTAGCCCAACACACAATGAGCAGTTCTTC. It specifies CASSLDPSTSPTHNEQFF.